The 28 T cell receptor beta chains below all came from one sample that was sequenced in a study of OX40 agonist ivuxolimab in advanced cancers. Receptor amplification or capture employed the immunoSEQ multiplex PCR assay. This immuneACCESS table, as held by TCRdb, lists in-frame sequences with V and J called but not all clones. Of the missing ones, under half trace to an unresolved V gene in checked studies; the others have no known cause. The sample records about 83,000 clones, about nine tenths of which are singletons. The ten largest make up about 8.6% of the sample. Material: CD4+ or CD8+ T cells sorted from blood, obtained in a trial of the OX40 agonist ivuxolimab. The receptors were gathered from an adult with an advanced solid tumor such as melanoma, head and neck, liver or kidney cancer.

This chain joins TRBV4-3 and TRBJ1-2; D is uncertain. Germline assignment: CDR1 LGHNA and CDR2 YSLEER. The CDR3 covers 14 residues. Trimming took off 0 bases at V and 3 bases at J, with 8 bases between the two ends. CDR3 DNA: TGCGCCAGCAGCCAAGATCCCCTAGACTATGGCTACACCTTC. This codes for CASSQDPLDYGYTF.

The CDR3 DNA follows: TGTGCCTGGACTTCGGACAGTGGCTGGTCTGAAGCTTTCTTT. Amino acid sequence: CAWTSDSGWSEAFF. This chain joins TRBV30 and TRBJ1-1, with D maybe TRBD1 (6 bases). This CDR3 is built from 14 residues. CDR1 is GTSNPN, CDR2 SVGIG, per germline (reference sequence). V was clipped by 4 bases and J by 6 bases, with 18 bases between them.

The CDR3 DNA reads TGTGCCAGCAGCTGGGCCGAGTACAATGAGCAGTTCTTC. Translated: CASSWAEYNEQFF. This chain uses TRBV5-6 with TRBJ2-1; D gene uncertain. Looked up from germline, CDR1 is SGHDT and CDR2 is YYEEEE. The V and J ends lost 3 bases and 4 bases respectively, with 8 bases between them. This CDR3 spans 13 amino acids.

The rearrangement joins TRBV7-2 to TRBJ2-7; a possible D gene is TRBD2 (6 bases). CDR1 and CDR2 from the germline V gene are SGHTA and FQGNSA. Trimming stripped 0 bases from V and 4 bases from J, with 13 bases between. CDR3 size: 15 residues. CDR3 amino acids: CASSLATGLAYEQYF. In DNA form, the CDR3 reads TGTGCCAGCAGCTTAGCCACGGGACTCGCTTACGAGCAGTACTTC.

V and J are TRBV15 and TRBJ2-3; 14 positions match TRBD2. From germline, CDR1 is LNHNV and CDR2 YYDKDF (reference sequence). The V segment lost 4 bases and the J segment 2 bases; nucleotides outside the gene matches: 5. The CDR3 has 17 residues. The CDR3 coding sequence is TGTGCCACCAGCACACGGACTAGCGGGGGGCTCACAGATACGCAGTATTTT. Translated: CATSTRTSGGLTDTQYF.

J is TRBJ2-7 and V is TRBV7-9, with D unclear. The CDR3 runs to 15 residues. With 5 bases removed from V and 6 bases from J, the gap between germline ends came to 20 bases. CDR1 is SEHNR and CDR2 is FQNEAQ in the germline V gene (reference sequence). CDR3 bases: TGTGCCAGCAGCCCCCCCCGACTCGAAGGCGGCGAGCAGTACTTC. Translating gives CASSPPRLEGGEQYF.

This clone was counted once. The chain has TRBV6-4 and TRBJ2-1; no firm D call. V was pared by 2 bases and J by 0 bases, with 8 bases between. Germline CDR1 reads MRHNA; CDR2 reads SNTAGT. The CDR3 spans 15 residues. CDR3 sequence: CASSDARSSYNEQFF. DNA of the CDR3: TGTGCCAGCAGTGACGCTAGAAGCTCCTACAATGAGCAGTTCTTC.

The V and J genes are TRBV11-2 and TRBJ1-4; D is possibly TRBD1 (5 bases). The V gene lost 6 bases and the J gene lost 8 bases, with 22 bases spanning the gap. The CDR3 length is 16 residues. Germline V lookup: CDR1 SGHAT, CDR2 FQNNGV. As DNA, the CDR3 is TGTGCCAGCAGTCTGGGACCATTGGGGCGATGGGAAAAACTGTTTTTT. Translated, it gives CASSLGPLGRWEKLFF.

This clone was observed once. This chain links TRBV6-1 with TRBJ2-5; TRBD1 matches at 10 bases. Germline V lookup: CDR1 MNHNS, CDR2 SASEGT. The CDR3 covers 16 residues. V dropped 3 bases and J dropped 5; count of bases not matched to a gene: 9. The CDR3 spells CASSEGLRDRGETQYF. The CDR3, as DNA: TGTGCCAGCAGTGAGGGACTCCGGGACAGGGGCGAGACCCAGTACTTC.

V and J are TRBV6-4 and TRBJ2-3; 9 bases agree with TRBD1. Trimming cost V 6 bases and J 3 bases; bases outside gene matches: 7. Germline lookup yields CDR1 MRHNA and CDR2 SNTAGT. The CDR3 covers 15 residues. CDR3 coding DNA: TGTGCCAGCAGCCCTGGGACAGGGAGTACAGATACGCAGTATTTT. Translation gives CASSPGTGSTDTQYF.

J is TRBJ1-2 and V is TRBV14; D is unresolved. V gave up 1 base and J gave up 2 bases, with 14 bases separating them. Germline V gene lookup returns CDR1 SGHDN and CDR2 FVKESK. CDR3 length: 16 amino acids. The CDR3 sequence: CASSQGLGGMNYGYTF. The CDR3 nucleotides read TGTGCCAGCAGCCAAGGATTGGGCGGAATGAACTATGGCTACACCTTC.

DNA for the CDR3: TGTGCCAGCAGGGCGGGGGCCTACACCGGGGAGCTGTTTTTT. Encoded protein: CASRAGAYTGELFF. The chain carries TRBV6-5 and TRBJ2-2; D perhaps matches TRBD2 (7 bases). From germline, CDR1 is MNHEY and CDR2 SVGAGI. The CDR3 length is 14 residues. Trimming stripped 6 bases from V and 3 bases from J, with 11 bases between.

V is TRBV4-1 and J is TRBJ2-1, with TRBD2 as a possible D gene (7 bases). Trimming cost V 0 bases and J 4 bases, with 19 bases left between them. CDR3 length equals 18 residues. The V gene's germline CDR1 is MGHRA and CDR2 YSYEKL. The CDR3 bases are TGCGCCAGCAGCCAAGAAAAGGGGGGGGAAGTAGGATACAATGAGCAGTTCTTC. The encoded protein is CASSQEKGGEVGYNEQFF.

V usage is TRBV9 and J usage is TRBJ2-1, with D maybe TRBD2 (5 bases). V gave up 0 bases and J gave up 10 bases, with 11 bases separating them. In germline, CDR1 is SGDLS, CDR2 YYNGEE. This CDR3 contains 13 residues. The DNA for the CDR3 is TGTGCCAGCAGCGTAGGAGGGCTGGACGAGCAGTTCTTC. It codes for CASSVGGLDEQFF.

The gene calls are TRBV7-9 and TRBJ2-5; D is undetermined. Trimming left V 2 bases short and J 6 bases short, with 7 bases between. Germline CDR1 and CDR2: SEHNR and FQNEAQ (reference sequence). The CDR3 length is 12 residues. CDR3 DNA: TGTGCCAGCAGCTTAATTGGGAAGACCCAGTACTTC. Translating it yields CASSLIGKTQYF. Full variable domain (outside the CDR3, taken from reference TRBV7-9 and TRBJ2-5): DTGVSQNPRHKITKRGQNVTFRCDPISEHNRLYWYRQTLGQGPEFLTYFQNEAQLEKSRLLSDRFSAERPKGSFSTLEIQRTEQGDSAMYLCASSLIGKTQYFGPGTRLLVL.

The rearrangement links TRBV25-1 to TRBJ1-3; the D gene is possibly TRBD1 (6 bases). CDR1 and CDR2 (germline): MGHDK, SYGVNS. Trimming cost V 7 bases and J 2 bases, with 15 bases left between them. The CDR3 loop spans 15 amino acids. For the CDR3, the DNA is TGTGCCAGCATAGGGACACTTGAACCTGGAAACACCATATATTTT. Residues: CASIGTLEPGNTIYF.

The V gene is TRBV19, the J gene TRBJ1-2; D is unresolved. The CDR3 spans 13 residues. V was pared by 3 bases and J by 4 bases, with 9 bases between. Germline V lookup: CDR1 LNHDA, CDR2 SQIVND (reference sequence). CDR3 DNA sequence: TGTGCCAGTAGTATGAACTTTCTCTATGGCTACACCTTC. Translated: CASSMNFLYGYTF.

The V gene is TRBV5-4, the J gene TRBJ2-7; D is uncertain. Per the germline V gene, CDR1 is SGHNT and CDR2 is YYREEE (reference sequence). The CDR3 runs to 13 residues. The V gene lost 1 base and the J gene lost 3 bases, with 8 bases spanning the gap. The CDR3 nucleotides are TGTGCCAGCAGCTTGAATTCAAACTACGAGCAGTACTTC. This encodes CASSLNSNYEQYF.

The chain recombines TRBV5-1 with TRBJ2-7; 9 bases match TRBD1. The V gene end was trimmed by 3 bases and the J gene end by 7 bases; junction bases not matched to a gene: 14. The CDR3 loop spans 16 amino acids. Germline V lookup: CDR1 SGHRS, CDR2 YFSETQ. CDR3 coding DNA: TGCGCCAGCAGCTCTGAACAGGGGGCCCTCTTTGGAGAGCAGTACTTC. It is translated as CASSSEQGALFGEQYF. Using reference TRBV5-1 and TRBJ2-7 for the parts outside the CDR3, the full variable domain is KAGVTQTPRYLIKTRGQQVTLSCSPISGHRSVSWYQQTPGQGLQFLFEYFSETQRNKGNFPGRFSGRQFSNSRSEMNVSTLELGDSALYLCASSSEQGALFGEQYFGPGTRLTVT.

CDR3 region: CASSSPDDRNPYEQYF. CDR3 coding DNA: TGTGCCAGCAGCTCCCCGGATGACAGAAATCCCTACGAGCAGTACTTC. V usage is TRBV7-9 and J usage is TRBJ2-7; D might be TRBD1 (5 bases). Trimming left V 4 bases short and J 2 bases short, with 18 bases between. There are 16 residues in the CDR3. Germline CDR1 SEHNR, CDR2 FQNEAQ (reference sequence).

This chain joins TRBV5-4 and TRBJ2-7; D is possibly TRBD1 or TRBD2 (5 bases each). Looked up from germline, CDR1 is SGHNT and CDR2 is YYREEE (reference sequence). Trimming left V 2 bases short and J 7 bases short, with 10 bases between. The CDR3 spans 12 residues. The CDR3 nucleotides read TGTGCCAGCAGCTTTGGTGGGGGAGAGCAGTACTTC. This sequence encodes CASSFGGGEQYF.

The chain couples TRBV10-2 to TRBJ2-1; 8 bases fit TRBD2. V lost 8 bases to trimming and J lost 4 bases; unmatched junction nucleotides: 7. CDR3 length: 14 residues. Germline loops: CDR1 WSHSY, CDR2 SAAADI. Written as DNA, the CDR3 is TGCGCCAGCCAAACTAGCGGCCTATACAATGAGCAGTTCTTC. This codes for CASQTSGLYNEQFF.

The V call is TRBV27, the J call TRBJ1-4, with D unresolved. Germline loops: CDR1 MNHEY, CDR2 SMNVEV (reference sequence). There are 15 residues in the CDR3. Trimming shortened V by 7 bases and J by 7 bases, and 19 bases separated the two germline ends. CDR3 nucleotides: TGTGCCAGCACGAACCCCAGGCGGGGAGGTGAAAAACTGTTTTTT. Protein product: CASTNPRRGGEKLFF.

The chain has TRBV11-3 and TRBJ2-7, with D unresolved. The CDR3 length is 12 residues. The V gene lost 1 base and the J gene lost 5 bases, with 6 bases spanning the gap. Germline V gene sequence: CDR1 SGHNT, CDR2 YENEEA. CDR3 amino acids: CASSLGHHEQYF. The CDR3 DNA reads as TGTGCCAGCAGCTTAGGCCACCACGAGCAGTACTTC.

The CDR3 loop is CASSLGAGAYEQYF. CDR3 DNA: TGTGCCAGCAGCTTAGGGGCAGGGGCCTACGAGCAGTACTTC. The chain recombines TRBV7-9 with TRBJ2-7, with D maybe TRBD1 (6 bases). The CDR3 runs 14 residues. Trimming took 1 base from V and 2 from J, leaving 9 bases between them. Germline V gene data show CDR1 as SEHNR and CDR2 as FQNEAQ (reference sequence).

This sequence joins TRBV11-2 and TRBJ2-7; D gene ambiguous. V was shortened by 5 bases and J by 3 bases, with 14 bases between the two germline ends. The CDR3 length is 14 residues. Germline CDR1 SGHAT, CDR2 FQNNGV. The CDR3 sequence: CASSIGILGYEQYF. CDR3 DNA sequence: TGTGCCAGCAGCATTGGGATATTGGGCTACGAGCAGTACTTC.

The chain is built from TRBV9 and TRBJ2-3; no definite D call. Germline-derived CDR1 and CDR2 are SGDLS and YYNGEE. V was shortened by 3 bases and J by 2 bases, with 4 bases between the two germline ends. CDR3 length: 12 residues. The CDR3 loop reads CASSAYTDTQYF. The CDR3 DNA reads TGTGCCAGCAGCGCCTACACAGATACGCAGTATTTT.

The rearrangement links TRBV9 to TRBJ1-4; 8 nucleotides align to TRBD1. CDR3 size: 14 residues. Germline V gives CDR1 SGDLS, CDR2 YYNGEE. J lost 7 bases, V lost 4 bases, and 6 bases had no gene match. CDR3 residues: CASSPGGGGEKLFF. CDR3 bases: TGTGCCAGCAGCCCAGGGGGCGGGGGTGAAAAACTGTTTTTT.